This T cell receptor (beta chain) was identified during a study of the immune and genomic landscape of osteosarcoma (TCRdb year 2020). Turning to the overall study: The overall cohort was composed of roughly 50 pediatric and adult patients with high-grade osteosarcoma, and a median age at diagnosis of about 25 years (range about 5-85) was recorded. To characterize the osteosarcoma immunogenomic landscape, TCR sequencing results were integrated with transcriptome, protein array and immunostaining data. The study profiled osteosarcoma specimens with whole genome, RNA and T-cell receptor sequencing plus immunohistochemistry and reverse phase protein arrays to define immunogenic potential. A few patients contributed a couple of samples from the same tumor site. In the overall cohort, roughly three fifths of patients were male, and 77% had localized disease at diagnosis. The goal of the study was to explain why immune checkpoint inhibitors have shown limited clinical activity in osteosarcoma. The cohort was enriched for poor-risk disease, as unfavorable pathologic response to standard therapy was shown in 73% to 75% of the cohort and around two thirds of the cohort were deceased. Here is what the overall study found, with its caveats: Five cases had a single hyperexpanded clone dominating the repertoire, and all had fewer than 100 T-cell clonotypes. Productive TCR clonality was found to be low overall, with an average of 0.09 and a maximum of 0.3, which suggested limited T-cell clonal expansion. Alongside the frozen tumor specimens, matched blood was collected from only a couple of patients. Because osteosarcoma is rare and all possible samples were collected, sample size was not determined by any statistical method. Clonality benchmarks were derived from external normal skin and healthy peripheral blood data rather than from matched normal tissue. TCR productive clonality was greater in the immune-hot C3 cluster than in the cold C1 cluster, although TCR productive clonality remained low overall.

The ImmunoSEQ Assay (Adaptive Biotechnologies) was used to immunosequence the CDR3 regions of the TCR beta chain. The paper's processing steps were these. TCRB rearrangements, read counts, read proportions and gene usage were exported through the ImmunoSEQ Analyzer platform. T-cell clonality was calculated from productive rearrangements as 1 minus Pielou's evenness. Clonal space homeostasis binned clonotypes as rare, small, medium, large or hyperexpanded (0.01 to 1 of the repertoire). TCR productive clonality was compared across immune clusters C1, C2 and C3 using the Wilcoxon rank sum test. TCRdb carries this immuneACCESS record with in-frame sequences only. Its versions omit some clonotypes, under half of them owing to an unresolved V gene in the studies checked, with the rest unexplained. V and J calls and clone size are those listed in that table; D and trimming were worked out from the DNA. This sample is represented by roughly 1,500 clones; around 75% of them were singletons. The top ten constitute 35% to 45% of the sample.

The CDR3 covers 14 residues, taking in both the cysteine and the phenylalanine. CDR3 DNA only is kept here, 42 bases in frame from base 1. CDR1 GTSNPN and CDR2 SVGIG were looked up in the germline V gene (reference sequence). A distance of 13 bases separates the germline ends of V and J, which lose 3 bases and 1 base respectively. This clone was detected a few times. The antigen this receptor binds is unknown. No base quality information exists; no much larger clone differs at one position. Post-treatment primary, local recurrence and metastasis tumors from poor-prognosis patients were used as specimens. The metastasis specimens consisted of frozen osteosarcoma lung metastases that had been resected.

Sequences were obtained from metastatic tumor tissue from the lung. In the paper's terms, the cell subset or site label means: lung metastasis of osteosarcoma. The chain links TRBV30 with TRBJ2-7, with the D segment identity uncertain. The origin of this receptor is a woman aged 30 to 39 with osteosarcoma. The age is the age at diagnosis. The CDR3 region has the sequence CAWSSGFGSYEQYF. The DNA sequence is given as TGTGCCTGGAGCTCCGGCTTTGGGTCCTACGAGCAGTACTTC.